This TCR beta chain originates from a study of shared clonotypes between healthy human individuals (dated by TCRdb to between 2020 and 2021). Regarding the research as a whole: Two women and three men aged 18 to 49 years were included in the cohort. Each donor's leukapheresis produced roughly between roughly 0.94 and 9.5 billion PBMCs. For each donor, CD4 naive and CD4 memory were each run on three plates, CD8 naive on two plates, and CD8 memory on one plate. Libraries were prepared and TCR repertoires were sequenced by different laboratories using diverse techniques, in order to increase sequencing depth and limit assay-specific biases. The study deeply sequenced blood TCR repertoires of about 5 healthy adults to estimate repertoire size and the extent of clonotype sharing between individuals.

CD8 naive samples were CD45RO-negative cells positively selected for CCR7, giving a CD45RA+CCR7+ population that excluded TemRA cells. The donors were healthy, HIV-negative adults with no recently reported acute infections or vaccinations. Every donor was a Caucasian adult residing in Nashville, Tennessee, USA. After blood collection by leukapheresis, PBMCs were isolated using Ficoll-Histopaque density gradient centrifugation and then cryopreserved in the vapor phase of liquid nitrogen. Purity and quantity of every magnetically sorted T cell population were checked by analytical flow cytometry. Genomic DNA was isolated from each sorted fraction and quantified by UV absorbance on a Nanodrop 2000c. This clone was recorded once. Its antigen is unknown. No much larger clonotype is one base removed from it; base qualities were not supplied. The paper's findings and limits, for the study overall: Compared with non-shared clonotypes, clonotypes shared by all four sorted-subset donors had higher generation probabilities. Sampling was restricted to blood, and TCR repertoires in tissue are likely to differ from TCR repertoires in blood. The small number of donors limited the genetic and exposure-history diversity represented. Pairwise subsampling led to the expectation that sequencing depth would affect the degree of clonotype sharing among donors. Naive subsets generally had larger estimated clonotype richness than memory subsets. Rarefaction of sorted-subset datasets indicated incomplete sequencing despite the large sequencing depth. When several donors were compared, the shared fraction of clonotypes was around 5% for naive CD4, 3.5% for naive CD8, more than 2% for memory CD4, and about 0.36% for memory CD8.

Using the deep immunoSEQ assay, multiplex PCR amplified TCR CDR3 regions from genomic DNA. Genomic DNA extracted from each cell subset was distributed evenly over all wells of several immunoSEQ 96-well plates, and each plate served as one replicate. For sorted subsets, each replicate PCR was loaded with around 220 ng genomic DNA, equivalent to 25,000 to 35,000 T cell genomes. Purified libraries were quantified with a Qubit 3.0 fluorometer, sized on a Bioanalyzer 2100, and re-quantified with the KAPA Library Quantification kit. Each immunoSEQ 96-well plate was sequenced on its own single-read 150-cycle Illumina NextSeq 550 flow cell. Turning to the authors' computational methods: The immunoSEQ output contained only junctional sequences without quality scores, so filtering could not match that applied to full-length reads. Sequences were annotated with PyIR, a Python wrapper for IgBLAST v1.9, and V/J genes and CDR3 were assigned using IMGT germline references. Reads with weak V/J assignments (E-value above 1e-6), missing CDR3, stop codons, out-of-frame junctions, or ambiguous translated residues were removed. V3J clonotypes were defined as sequences sharing the same inferred V gene, J gene, and CDR3 amino acid sequence. Percentage overlap between repertoires was computed as shared unique clonotypes divided by the size of the smaller repertoire. Repertoire richness was assessed with RTK rarefaction, the Chao1 estimator, and Recon v2.1 estimates of unobserved clonotypes. OLGA was used to compute generation probabilities for all TCRbeta clonotypes that the gDNA method yielded from a handful of donors. TCRdb's version of the immuneACCESS table is confined to in-frame rearrangements and falls short of the full clone set. An unresolved V gene accounts for under half of the shortfall where checked; the remainder is of unknown origin. V, J and clone size are taken as reported in that table, and D and trimming were inferred from the DNA itself. In all, the sample holds about 2 million clones, and roughly 94% of those were seen once. Together, the top ten hold roughly 1.2% of the sample.

The receptor comes from a man aged 18 to 29 in good health. The specimen was naive CD8+ T cells sorted from blood. According to the study, the label for this sample's cell subset or site signals: CD45RA+CCR7+.

The nucleotide sequence is TGTGCCAGTAGCAGTTCCCTCTATGGCTACACCTTC. It is translated as CASSSSLYGYTF. The receptor chain draws on TRBV19 and TRBJ1-2, with the D gene call left open. Trimming removed 6 bases from V and 4 bases from J, leaving 9 bases between the germline ends. The germline V gene (reference sequence) gives CDR1 as LNHDA and CDR2 as SQIVND. The CDR3, from cysteine to phenylalanine, totals 12 residues. This entry keeps only the CDR3 DNA: 36 bases, framed from base 1.